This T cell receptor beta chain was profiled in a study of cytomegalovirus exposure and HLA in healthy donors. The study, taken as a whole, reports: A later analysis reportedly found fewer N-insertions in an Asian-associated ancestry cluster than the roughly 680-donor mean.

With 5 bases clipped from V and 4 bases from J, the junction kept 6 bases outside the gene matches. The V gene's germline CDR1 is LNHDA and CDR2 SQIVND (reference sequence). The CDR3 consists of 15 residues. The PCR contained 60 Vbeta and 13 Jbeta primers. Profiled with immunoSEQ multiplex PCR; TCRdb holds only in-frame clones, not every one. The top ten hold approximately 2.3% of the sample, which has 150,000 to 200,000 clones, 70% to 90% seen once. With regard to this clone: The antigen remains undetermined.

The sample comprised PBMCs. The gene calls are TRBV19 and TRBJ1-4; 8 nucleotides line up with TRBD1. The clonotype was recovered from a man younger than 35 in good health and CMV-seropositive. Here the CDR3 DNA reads TGTGCCAGTAGTGCCTGGGACAGGCGTAATGAAAAACTGTTTTTT. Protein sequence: CASSAWDRRNEKLFF.